This entry concerns a single TCR beta chain. This sample was included in a study of T cell changes during pregnancy in multiple sclerosis. Germline CDR1 reads SGHTA; CDR2 reads FQGTGA. The junction had 6 bases not matched to a gene; V was cut back by 6 bases and J by 6 bases. The CDR3 contains 16 residues. TCRdb keeps only in-frame clones here, not all; method: immunoSEQ multiplex PCR. The table lists roughly 90,000 clones, around 93% of them singletons. V and J are TRBV7-3 and TRBJ2-2; TRBD2 matches at 14 bases. The sequences come from peripheral blood, collected in the third trimester of pregnancy. This TCR came from a female donor with multiple sclerosis, enrolled in a pregnancy study. The CDR3 spells CASRPRLAGGPGELFF. The CDR3 region has the DNA TGTGCCAGCAGACCCAGACTAGCGGGAGGGCCCGGGGAGCTGTTTTTT.